The clone carrying this T cell receptor (beta chain) was observed a handful of times. The antigen is unknown. This sample is drawn from a study of vaccination and CD4 T cells after COVID-19. Treatment indicated: roughly ten-day PBMC culture with coronavirus spike peptide pools or control peptides (ViraFEST assay). CD4+ T cells of the unexposed donor were collected before the COVID-19 pandemic (2011-2018). Trimming took off 6 bases at V and 0 bases at J, with 14 bases between the two ends. This CDR3 has 15 amino acids. Germline V CDR1 and CDR2: MNHNS, SASEGT. Cultured CD4+ T cell DNA was sequenced using the Oncomine TCR Beta short-read assay. Extraction of genomic DNA was performed on cultured CD4+ T cells. A single record per CDR3 protein comes from TCRdb applying MiXCR to the PCR reads. The data contain 11,000 or so distinct CDR3 sequences, 30% to 50% of them singletons.

Sequenced input: CD4+ T cells from blood, cultured in vitro. The rearrangement links TRBV6-1 to TRBJ2-5, with D perhaps given as TRBD1 or TRBD2 (5 bases each). The receptor was isolated from a human donor in good health. In nucleotides, the CDR3 is TGTGCCAGCAGATCCCCATGGGGGAACCAAGAGACCCAGTACTTC. Its translation: CASRSPWGNQETQYF.